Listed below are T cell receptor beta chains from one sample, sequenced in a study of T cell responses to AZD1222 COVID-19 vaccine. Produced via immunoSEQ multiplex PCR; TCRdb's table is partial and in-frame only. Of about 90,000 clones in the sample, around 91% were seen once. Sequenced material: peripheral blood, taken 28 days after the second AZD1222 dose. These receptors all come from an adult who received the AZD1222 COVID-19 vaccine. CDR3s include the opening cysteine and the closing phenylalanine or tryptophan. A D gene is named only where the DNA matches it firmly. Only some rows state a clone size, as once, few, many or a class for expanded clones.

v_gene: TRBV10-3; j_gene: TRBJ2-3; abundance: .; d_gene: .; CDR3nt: TGTGCCATCAGTGATTGGGGGAGCGGATCTAGCACAGATACGCAGTATTTT; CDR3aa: CAISDWGSGSSTDTQYF
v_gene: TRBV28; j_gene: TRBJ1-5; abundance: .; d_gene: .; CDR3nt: TGTGCCAGCAGTTTGTTGGGGTCAGGTAGTCAGCCCCAGCATTTT; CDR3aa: CASSLLGSGSQPQHF
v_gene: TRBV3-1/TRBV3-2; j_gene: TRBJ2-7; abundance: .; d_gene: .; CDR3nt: TGTGCCAGCAGCCCGAATTATATGCCTTACGAGCAGTACTTC; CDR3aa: CASSPNYMPYEQYF
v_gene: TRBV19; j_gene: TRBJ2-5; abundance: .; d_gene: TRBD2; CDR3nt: TGTGCCAGTAGTATGTCTGCGGGGGGCCCACAAGAGACCCAGTACTTC; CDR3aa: CASSMSAGGPQETQYF
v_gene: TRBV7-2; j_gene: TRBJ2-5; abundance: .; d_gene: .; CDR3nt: TGTGCCAGCAGCTGGGGACCGCCCCAGTACTTC; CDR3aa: CASSWGPPQYF
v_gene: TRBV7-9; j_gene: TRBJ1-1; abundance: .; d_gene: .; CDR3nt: TGTGCCAGCAGCTACCAAAGGTTCATGAACACTGAAGCTTTCTTT; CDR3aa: CASSYQRFMNTEAFF
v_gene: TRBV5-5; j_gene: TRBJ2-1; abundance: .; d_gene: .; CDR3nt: TGTGCCAGCAGCCGGCTTACAGGGAACTACAATGAGCAGTTCTTC; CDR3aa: CASSRLTGNYNEQFF
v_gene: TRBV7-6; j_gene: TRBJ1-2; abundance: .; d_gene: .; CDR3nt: TGTGCCAGCAGCTTAGATACGTGGGGATTATGGGGCTACACCTTC; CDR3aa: CASSLDTWGLWGYTF
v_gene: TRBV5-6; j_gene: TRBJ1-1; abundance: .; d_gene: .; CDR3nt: TGTGCCAGCAGCTTTTCGTGGCGATCGAACACTGAAGCTTTCTTT; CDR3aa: CASSFSWRSNTEAFF
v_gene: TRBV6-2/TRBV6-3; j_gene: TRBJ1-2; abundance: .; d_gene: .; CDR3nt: TGTGCCAGCAGTTACGGTGGCAGGCCCTATGGCTACACCTTC; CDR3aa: CASSYGGRPYGYTF
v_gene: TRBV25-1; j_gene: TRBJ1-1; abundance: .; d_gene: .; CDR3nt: TGTGCCAGCAGTGAGGCAGGGGTTGGAACTGAAGCTTTCTTT; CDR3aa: CASSEAGVGTEAFF
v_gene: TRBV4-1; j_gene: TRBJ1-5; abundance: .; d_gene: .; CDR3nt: TGCGCCAGCAGCCAAGGGCGGGCACCTAATCAGCCCCAGCATTTT; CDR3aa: CASSQGRAPNQPQHF
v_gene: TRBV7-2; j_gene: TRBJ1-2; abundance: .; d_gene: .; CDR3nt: TGTGCCAGCACCCCCGGGGGGGGAGGTGGCTACACCTTC; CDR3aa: CASTPGGGGGYTF
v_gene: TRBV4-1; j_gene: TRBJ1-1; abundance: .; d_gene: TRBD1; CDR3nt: TGCGCCAGCAGCCAGGACAGGCTTCTTGAAGCTTTCTTT; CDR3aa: CASSQDRLLEAFF
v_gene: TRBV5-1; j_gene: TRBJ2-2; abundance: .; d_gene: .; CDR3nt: TGCGCCAGCAGCTACACCCCCGGGGAGCTGTTTTTT; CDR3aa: CASSYTPGELFF
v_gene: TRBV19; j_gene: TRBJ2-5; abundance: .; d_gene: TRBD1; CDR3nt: TGTGCCAGTAAGAGGGGGACAGAAAAAGAGACCCAGTACTTC; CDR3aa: CASKRGTEKETQYF
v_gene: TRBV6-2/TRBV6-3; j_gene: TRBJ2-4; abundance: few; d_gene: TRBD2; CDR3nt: TGTGCCAGCAGTTCCTGGACTAGCGGGGGCGAAAACATTCAGTACTTC; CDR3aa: CASSSWTSGGENIQYF
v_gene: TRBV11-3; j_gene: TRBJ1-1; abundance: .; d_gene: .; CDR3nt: TGTGCCAGCAGCTTGTACAGGGATGGGGCTGAAGCTTTCTTT; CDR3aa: CASSLYRDGAEAFF
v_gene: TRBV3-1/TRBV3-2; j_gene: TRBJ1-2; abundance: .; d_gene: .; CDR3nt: TGTGCCAGCAGCCCCTCTCCAGGGAAGTATGGCTACACCTTC; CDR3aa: CASSPSPGKYGYTF
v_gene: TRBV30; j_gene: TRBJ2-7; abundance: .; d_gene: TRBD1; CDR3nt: TGTGCCTGGAGTTCCCCCTGGACAGGTAGTACCTACGAGCAGTACTTC; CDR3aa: CAWSSPWTGSTYEQYF
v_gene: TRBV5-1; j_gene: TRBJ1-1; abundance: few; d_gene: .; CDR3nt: TGCGCCAGCAGCTTGGGGTCTCGGGCAGTAGAAGCTTTCTTT; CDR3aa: CASSLGSRAVEAFF
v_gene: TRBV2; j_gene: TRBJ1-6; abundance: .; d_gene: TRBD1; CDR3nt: TGTGCCAGCAGCGTAACAGGGGGAGGTTCACCCCTCCACTTT; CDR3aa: CASSVTGGGSPLHF
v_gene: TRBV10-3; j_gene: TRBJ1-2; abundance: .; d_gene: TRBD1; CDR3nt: TGTGCCATCAGTGATCCGGGGACAGGGTCGTCCGGCTACACCTTC; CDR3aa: CAISDPGTGSSGYTF
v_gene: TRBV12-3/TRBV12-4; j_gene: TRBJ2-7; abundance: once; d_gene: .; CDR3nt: TGTGCCAGCAGAGGACAGAGCTACGAGCAGTACTTC; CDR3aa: CASRGQSYEQYF
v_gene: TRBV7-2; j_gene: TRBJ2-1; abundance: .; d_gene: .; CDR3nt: TGTGCCAGCAGCTTAGTTCCGGGACCGAACAATGAGCAGTTCTTC; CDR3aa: CASSLVPGPNNEQFF
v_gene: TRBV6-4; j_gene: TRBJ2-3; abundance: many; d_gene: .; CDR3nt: TGTGCCAGCAGTGAAAGCGGCACAGATACGCAGTATTTT; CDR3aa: CASSESGTDTQYF
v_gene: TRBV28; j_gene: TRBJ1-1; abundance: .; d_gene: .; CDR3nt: TGTGCCAGCAGTTTCGATAACACTGAAGCTTTCTTT; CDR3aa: CASSFDNTEAFF
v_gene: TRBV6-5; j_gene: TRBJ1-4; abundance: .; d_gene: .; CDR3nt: TGTGCCAGCAGGGCATCGGTTCGGGAAAAACTGTTTTTT; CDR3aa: CASRASVREKLFF
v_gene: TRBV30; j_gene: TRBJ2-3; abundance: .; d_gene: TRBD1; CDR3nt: TGTGCCTGGAGTCGACAGGGGGCAAGAGATACGCAGTATTTT; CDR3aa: CAWSRQGARDTQYF
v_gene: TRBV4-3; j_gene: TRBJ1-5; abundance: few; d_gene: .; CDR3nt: TGCGCCAGCAGCCAAGGGGCGGGAAAGCCCCAGCATTTT; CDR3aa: CASSQGAGKPQHF
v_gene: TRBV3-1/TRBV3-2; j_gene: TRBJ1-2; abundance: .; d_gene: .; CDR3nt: TGTGCCAGCAGCCAAGGAGAGTACTATGGCTACACCTTC; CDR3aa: CASSQGEYYGYTF
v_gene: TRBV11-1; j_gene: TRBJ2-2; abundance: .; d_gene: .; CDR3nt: TGTGCCAGCAGCCGTAGTTTCACCGGGGAGCTGTTTTTT; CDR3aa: CASSRSFTGELFF
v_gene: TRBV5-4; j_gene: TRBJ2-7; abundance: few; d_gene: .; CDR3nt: TGTGCCAGCAGCTTATTGGACTTATCCTACGAGCAGTACTTC; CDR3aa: CASSLLDLSYEQYF
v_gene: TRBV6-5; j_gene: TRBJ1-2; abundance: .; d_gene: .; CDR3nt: TGTGCCAGCAGGTTCAGGGGAAACTATGGCTACACCTTC; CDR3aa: CASRFRGNYGYTF
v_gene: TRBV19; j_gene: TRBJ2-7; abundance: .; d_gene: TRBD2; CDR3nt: TGTGCCAGTAGTGCCGAAAGCGGGAGCGAGCAGTACTTC; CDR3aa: CASSAESGSEQYF
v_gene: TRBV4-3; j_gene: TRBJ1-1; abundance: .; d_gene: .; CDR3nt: TGCGCCAGCAGCGTCTGGGAGAACACTGAAGCTTTCTTT; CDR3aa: CASSVWENTEAFF
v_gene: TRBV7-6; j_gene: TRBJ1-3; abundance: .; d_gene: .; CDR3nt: TGTGCCAGCAGCTCCACAGCAAACTCTGGAAACACCATATATTTT; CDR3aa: CASSSTANSGNTIYF
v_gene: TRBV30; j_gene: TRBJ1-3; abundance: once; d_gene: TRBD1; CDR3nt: TGTGCCTGGACTCCCACTGGAAGGGCAGGGGGCACTTCTGGAAACACCATATATTTT; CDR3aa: CAWTPTGRAGGTSGNTIYF
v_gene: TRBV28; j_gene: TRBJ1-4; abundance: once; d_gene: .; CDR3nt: TGTGCCAGCAGCCCCATAAGGGGATCTAATGAAAAACTGTTTTTT; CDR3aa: CASSPIRGSNEKLFF
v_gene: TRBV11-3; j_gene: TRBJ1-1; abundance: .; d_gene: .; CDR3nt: TGTGCCAGCAGCTTAGTTCCGGGAATGAACACTGAAGCTTTCTTT; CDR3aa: CASSLVPGMNTEAFF
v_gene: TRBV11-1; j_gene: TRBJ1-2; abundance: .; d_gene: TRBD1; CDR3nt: TGTGCCAGCAGCCGGGGACAGGGGCCGACTAGCTATGGCTACACCTTC; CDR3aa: CASSRGQGPTSYGYTF
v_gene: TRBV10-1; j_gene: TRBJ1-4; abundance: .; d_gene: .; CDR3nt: TGCGCCAGCAGTGAAAGTATTACAGGAAATGAAAAACTGTTTTTT; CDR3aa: CASSESITGNEKLFF
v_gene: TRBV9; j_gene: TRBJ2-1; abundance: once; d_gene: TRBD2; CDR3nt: TGTGCCAGCAGCGTAGAGACGGGGGGGCGCGATGAGCAGTTCTTC; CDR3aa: CASSVETGGRDEQFF
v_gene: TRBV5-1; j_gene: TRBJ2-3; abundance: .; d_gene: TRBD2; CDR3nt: TGCGCCAGCAGCCCTCCCTCTAGCGGACCCACAGATACGCAGTATTTT; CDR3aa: CASSPPSSGPTDTQYF
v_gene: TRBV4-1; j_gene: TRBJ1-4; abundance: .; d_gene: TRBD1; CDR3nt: TGCGCCACCGGCCTGCCCGGGACAGGCGGTGAAAAACTGTTTTTT; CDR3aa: CATGLPGTGGEKLFF